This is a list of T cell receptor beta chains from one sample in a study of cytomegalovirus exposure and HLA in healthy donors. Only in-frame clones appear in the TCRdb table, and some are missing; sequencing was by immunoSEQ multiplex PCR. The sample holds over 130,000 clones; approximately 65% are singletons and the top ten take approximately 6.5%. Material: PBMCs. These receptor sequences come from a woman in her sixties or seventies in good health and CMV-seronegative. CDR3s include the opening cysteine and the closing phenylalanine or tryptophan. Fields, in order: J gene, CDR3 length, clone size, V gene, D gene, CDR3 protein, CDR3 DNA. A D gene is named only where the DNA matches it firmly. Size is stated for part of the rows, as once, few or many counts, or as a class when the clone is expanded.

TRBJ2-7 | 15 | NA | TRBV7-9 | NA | CSSSYRPRVSYEQYF | TGTTCCAGCAGCTACCGACCGAGGGTTAGCTACGAGCAGTACTTC
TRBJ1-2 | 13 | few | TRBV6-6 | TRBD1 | CASSPTGNYGYTF | TGTGCCAGCAGTCCGACAGGGAACTATGGCTACACCTTC
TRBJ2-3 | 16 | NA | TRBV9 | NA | CASSVRLDRPTDTQYF | TGTGCCAGCAGCGTACGACTCGACAGGCCCACAGATACGCAGTATTTT
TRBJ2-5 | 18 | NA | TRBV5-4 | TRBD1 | CASSLNGGAGGSLETQYF | TGTGCCAGCAGCTTGAATGGAGGGGCAGGGGGCAGTCTGGAGACCCAGTACTTC
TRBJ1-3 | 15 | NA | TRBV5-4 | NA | CASSSGLRPGNTIYF | TGTGCCAGCAGCTCCGGACTAAGGCCTGGAAACACCATATATTTT
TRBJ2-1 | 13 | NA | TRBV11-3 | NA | CASSLGGAGAGFF | TGTGCCAGCAGCTTAGGGGGGGCGGGGGCTGGGTTCTTC
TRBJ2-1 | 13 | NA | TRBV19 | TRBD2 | CASCPASGRRQFF | TGTGCCAGTTGTCCGGCTAGCGGGAGGAGGCAGTTCTTC
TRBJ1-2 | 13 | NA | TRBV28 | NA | CASTEGGIYGYTF | TGTGCCAGCACCGAGGGCGGAATCTATGGCTACACCTTC
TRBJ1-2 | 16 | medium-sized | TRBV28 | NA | CASSLTGAQQGSGYTF | TGTGCCAGCAGTTTAACTGGGGCTCAGCAGGGCTCTGGCTACACCTTC
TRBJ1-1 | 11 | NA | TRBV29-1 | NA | CSVGQNTEAFF | TGCAGCGTTGGACAGAACACTGAAGCTTTCTTT
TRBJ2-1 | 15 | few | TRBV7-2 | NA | CASSLAPGALNEQFF | TGTGCCAGCAGCTTAGCTCCAGGGGCCCTTAATGAGCAGTTCTTC
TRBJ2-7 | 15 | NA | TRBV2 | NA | CASSPGQFKAVQQYF | TGTGCCAGCAGTCCCGGACAGTTTAAGGCGGTCCAGCAGTACTTC
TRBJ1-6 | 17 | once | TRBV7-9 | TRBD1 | CASSLAGTGLDNSPLHF | TGTGCCAGCAGCTTAGCGGGGACAGGGCTCGATAATTCACCCCTCCACTTT
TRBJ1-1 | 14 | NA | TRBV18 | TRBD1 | CASSPGTEGTEAFF | TGTGCCAGCTCACCAGGGACAGAGGGGACTGAAGCTTTCTTT
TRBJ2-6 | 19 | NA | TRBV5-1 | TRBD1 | CASSLSLGTGGSGANVLTF | TGCGCCAGCAGCTTGAGCCTCGGGACAGGGGGCTCTGGGGCCAACGTCCTGACTTTC
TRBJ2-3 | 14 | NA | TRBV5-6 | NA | CASIRLLSTDTQYF | TGTGCCAGCATTAGACTACTTAGCACAGATACGCAGTATTTT
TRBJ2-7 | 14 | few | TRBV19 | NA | CASSIRGKSYEQYF | TGTGCCAGTAGTATAAGGGGGAAATCCTACGAGCAGTACTTC
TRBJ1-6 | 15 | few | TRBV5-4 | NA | CASSPGRDYNSPLHF | TGTGCCAGCAGCCCGGGCCGGGACTATAATTCACCCCTCCACTTT
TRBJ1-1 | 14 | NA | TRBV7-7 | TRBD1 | CASSPDRVGSEAFF | TGTGCCAGCAGCCCGGACAGGGTCGGGTCTGAAGCTTTCTTT
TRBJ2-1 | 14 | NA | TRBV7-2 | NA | CASSLGGEGNEQFF | TGTGCCAGCAGCTTAGGGGGAGAGGGCAATGAGCAGTTCTTC
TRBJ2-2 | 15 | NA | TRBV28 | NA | CASRKSQGNTGELFF | TGTGCCAGCAGGAAAAGTCAGGGAAACACCGGGGAGCTGTTTTTT
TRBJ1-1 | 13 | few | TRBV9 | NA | CASSHPGDTEAFF | TGTGCCAGCAGCCACCCGGGGGACACTGAAGCTTTCTTT
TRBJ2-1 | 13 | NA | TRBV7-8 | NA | CASSLRGHNEQFF | TGTGCCAGCAGCTTACGCGGGCACAATGAGCAGTTCTTC
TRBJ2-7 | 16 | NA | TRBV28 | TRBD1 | CASSSKDLGGWGEQYF | TGTGCCAGCAGTTCGAAGGATCTAGGGGGCTGGGGGGAGCAGTACTTC
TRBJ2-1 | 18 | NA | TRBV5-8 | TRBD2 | CASSLGGWRLAGANEQFF | TGTGCCAGCAGCCTGGGAGGTTGGCGACTAGCGGGGGCCAATGAGCAGTTCTTC
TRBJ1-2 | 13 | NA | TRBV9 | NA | CASSVAGGFGYTF | TGTGCCAGCAGCGTCGCGGGAGGGTTTGGCTACACCTTC
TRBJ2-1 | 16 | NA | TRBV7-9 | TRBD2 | CASSLGAGGSYNEQFF | TGTGCCAGCAGCTTAGGGGCGGGGGGGAGTTACAATGAGCAGTTCTTC
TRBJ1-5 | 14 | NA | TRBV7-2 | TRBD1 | CASSIGTGNQPQHF | TGTGCCAGCAGCATTGGGACAGGGAATCAGCCCCAGCATTTT
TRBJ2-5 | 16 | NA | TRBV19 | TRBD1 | CASRPQGPSARETQYF | TGTGCCAGTAGGCCACAGGGGCCGTCAGCGAGAGAGACCCAGTACTTC
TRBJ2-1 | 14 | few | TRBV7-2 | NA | CASTIGGAWDEQFF | TGTGCCAGCACTATCGGAGGGGCCTGGGATGAGCAGTTCTTC
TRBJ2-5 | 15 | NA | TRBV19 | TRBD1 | CASSIVDRGQETQYF | TGTGCCAGTAGTATAGTGGACAGGGGGCAAGAGACCCAGTACTTC
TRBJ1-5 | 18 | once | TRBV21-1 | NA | CASSNPSFKMYSNQPQHF | TGTGCCAGCAGCAATCCTTCTTTTAAAATGTATAGCAATCAGCCCCAGCATTTT
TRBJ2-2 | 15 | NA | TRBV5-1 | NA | CASSWTLQGPRELFF | TGCGCCAGCAGCTGGACTTTACAGGGTCCCCGGGAGCTGTTTTTT
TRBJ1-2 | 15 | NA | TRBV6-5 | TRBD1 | CASRGQGSRIGGYTF | TGTGCCAGCAGGGGACAGGGCTCTCGGATAGGTGGCTACACCTTC
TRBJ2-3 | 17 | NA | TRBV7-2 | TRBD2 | CASSLSGTSGGGDTQYF | TGTGCCAGCAGCTTATCAGGGACTAGCGGAGGGGGAGATACGCAGTATTTT
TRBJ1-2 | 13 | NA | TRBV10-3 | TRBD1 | CASRDRAGYGYTF | TGTGCCTCCCGGGACAGGGCAGGCTATGGCTACACCTTC
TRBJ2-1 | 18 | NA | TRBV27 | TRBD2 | CASSTRTSGIPRGGEQFF | TGTGCCAGCAGCACCAGGACTAGCGGGATCCCCCGTGGTGGTGAGCAGTTCTTC
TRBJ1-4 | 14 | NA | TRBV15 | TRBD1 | CATSRGQGNEKLFF | TGTGCCACCAGCAGAGGACAGGGAAATGAAAAACTGTTTTTT
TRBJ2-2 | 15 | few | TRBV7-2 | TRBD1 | CASSLYQGDTGELFF | TGTGCCAGCAGCTTATATCAGGGGGACACCGGGGAGCTGTTTTTT
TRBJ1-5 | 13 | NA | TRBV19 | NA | CASSKQGYQPQHF | TGTGCCAGTAGCAAACAGGGTTATCAGCCCCAGCATTTT
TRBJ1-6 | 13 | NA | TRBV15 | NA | CATSRIDNSPLHF | TGTGCCACCAGCAGAATCGATAATTCACCCCTCCACTTT
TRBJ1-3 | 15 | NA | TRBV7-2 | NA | CASSLERVSGNTIYF | TGTGCCAGCAGCTTAGAGAGGGTCTCTGGAAACACCATATATTTT
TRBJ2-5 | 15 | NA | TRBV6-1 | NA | CASSEAATYQETQYF | TGTGCCAGCAGTGAAGCGGCCACGTACCAAGAGACCCAGTACTTC
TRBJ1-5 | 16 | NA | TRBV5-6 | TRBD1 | CASSYRGRFSNQPQHF | TGTGCCAGCAGCTACAGGGGGAGGTTCAGCAATCAGCCCCAGCATTTT
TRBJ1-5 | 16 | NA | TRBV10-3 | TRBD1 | CAISEHWGQGQQPQHF | TGTGCCATCAGTGAACATTGGGGACAGGGTCAACAGCCCCAGCATTTT
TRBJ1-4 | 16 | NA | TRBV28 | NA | CASTPGGGDPNEKLFF | TGTGCCAGCACCCCCGGCGGCGGCGACCCTAATGAAAAACTGTTTTTT